The next 18 T cell receptor beta chains were all read from a single sample in a study of T cells after yellow fever vaccination. MiXCR was run by TCRdb on the 5' RACE reads, yielding one entry per CDR3 protein. The repertoire holds about 330,000 distinct CDR3 sequences, with roughly 6.8% as singletons. The source material was PBMCs, sampled more than 35 days after the first yellow fever vaccination. Receptors were obtained from a man between 18 and 29 years old who received the YFV17D yellow fever vaccine.

The chain employs TRBV10-3 and TRBJ2-1; 15 bases align to TRBD2. The germline V gene has CDR1 ENHRY and CDR2 SYGVKD. The ends lost 6 bases at V and 1 base at J; junction bases unmatched: 7. The CDR3 runs 18 residues. CDR3 sequence reads: CAIREGTSGGSSYNEQFF. The CDR3 DNA reads TGTGCCATCAGGGAAGGGACTAGCGGGGGGTCGTCCTACAATGAGCAGTTCTTC.

This clonotype was observed many times. V usage is TRBV10-3 and J usage is TRBJ2-7; 9 positions match TRBD1. Germline V gene data show CDR1 as ENHRY and CDR2 as SYGVKD. The J segment lost 6 bases and the V segment lost 6 bases, leaving 3 bases of the junction unmatched. The CDR3 length is 12 residues. CDR3 sequence: CAIRGQGSEQYV. The CDR3 DNA reads as TGTGCCATCAGGGGACAGGGTAGCGAGCAGTACGTC.

There are many counts of this clonotype. The chain couples TRBV20-1 to TRBJ1-5, with 7 bases fitting TRBD1. Germline trimming cut 4 bases from V and 5 bases from J; bases unmatched to any gene: 8. Germline V gives CDR1 DFQATT, CDR2 SNEGSKA (reference sequence). The CDR3 is made up of 14 amino acids. CDR3 sequence (DNA): TGCAGTGCTACTCAAGACAGGGTAGATCAGCCCCAGCATTTT. Amino acids: CSATQDRVDQPQHF.

This clonotype was detected many times. The rearrangement uses TRBV5-5 and TRBJ2-1; D is ambiguous. Germline V gene lookup returns CDR1 SGHKS and CDR2 YYEKEE (reference sequence). V lost 0 bases and J 2 bases, leaving 9 bases between the germline ends. The CDR3 has 15 residues. The CDR3 DNA follows: TGTGCCAGCAGCTTGGGTCCTGCCACCTACAATGAGCAGTTCTTC. It yields the protein CASSLGPATYNEQFF.

Only a few counts were recorded for this clonotype. This chain joins TRBV20-1 and TRBJ1-2; D remains unclear. CDR3 size: 12 residues. CDR1 DFQATT and CDR2 SNEGSKA come from the germline V gene (reference sequence). V gave up 2 bases and J gave up 2 bases, with 6 bases separating them. The CDR3 is CSARRQNYGYTF. The CDR3 DNA sequence: TGCAGTGCTAGACGGCAGAACTATGGCTACACCTTC.

This clonotype appeared a few times. The rearrangement links TRBV20-1 to TRBJ2-5; TRBD2 matches 10 bases. Germline assignment: CDR1 DFQATT and CDR2 SNEGSKA (reference sequence). The CDR3 length is 14 residues. The V segment lost 2 bases and the J segment 5 bases; nucleotides outside the gene matches: 5. CDR3 region: CSARLASGGETQYF. Written as DNA, the CDR3 is TGCAGTGCTAGATTGGCTAGCGGGGGCGAGACCCAGTACTTC.

This clonotype was seen a few times. The rearrangement links TRBV6-1 to TRBJ2-5; D assignment may be TRBD1 or TRBD2 (5 bases each). The V gene's germline CDR1 is MNHNS and CDR2 SASEGT. The CDR3 loop spans 16 amino acids. Trimming left V 3 bases short and J 0 bases short, with 14 bases between. CDR3 region: CASSDGGGLDQETQYF. The CDR3 region has the DNA TGTGCCAGCAGTGACGGTGGGGGTTTGGACCAAGAGACCCAGTACTTC.

This clonotype occurred a few times. The rearrangement uses TRBV9 and TRBJ1-1, with TRBD1 identical over 8 bases. The CDR3 is 14 residues long. CDR1 is SGDLS, CDR2 YYNGEE, per germline. The V segment lost 3 bases and the J segment 4 bases; nucleotides outside the gene matches: 5. CDR3 nucleotide sequence: TGTGCCAGCAGCGCAGGGGGCGCAGGCACTGAAGCTTTCTTT. Its translation is CASSAGGAGTEAFF. The variable domain in full, with the rest retrieved from reference TRBV9 and TRBJ1-1, is DSGVTQTPKHLITATGQRVTLRCSPRSGDLSVYWYQQSLDQGLQFLIQYYNGEERAKGNILERFSAQQFPDLHSELNLSSLELGDSALYFCASSAGGAGTEAFFGQGTRLTVV.

This chain connects TRBV19 to TRBJ2-2, with D tentatively TRBD1 or TRBD2 (6 bases each). Germline V gives CDR1 LNHDA, CDR2 SQIVND (reference sequence). The CDR3 covers 15 residues. V lost 5 bases to trimming and J lost 5 bases, with 15 bases between them. CDR3 sequence reads: CASSSEGGRTGELFF. For the CDR3, the DNA is TGTGCCAGTAGTTCTGAGGGGGGTCGGACCGGGGAGCTGTTTTTT.

This clonotype was counted between two and nine times. The V and J genes are TRBV18 and TRBJ1-6; D unresolved. The V and J ends lost 5 bases and 9 bases respectively, with 11 bases between them. This CDR3 region has 13 residues. Per the germline V gene, CDR1 is KGHSH and CDR2 is LQKENI. CDR3 nucleotide sequence: TGTGCCAGCTCAGGTCCGGCCGGTTCACCCCTCCACTTT. As protein: CASSGPAGSPLHF. Combining the CDR3 with reference TRBV18 and TRBJ1-6 gives the whole variable domain NAGVMQNPRHLVRRRGQEARLRCSPMKGHSHVYWYRQLPEEGLKFMVYLQKENIIDESGMPKERFSAEFPKEGPSILRIQQVVRGDSAAYFCASSGPAGSPLHFGNGTRLTVT.

This clonotype was seen ten or more times. CDR3 DNA sequence: TGCGCCAGCAGCCAAGATACTAGCGGGGGGAACACAGATACGCAGTATTTT. Protein sequence: CASSQDTSGGNTDTQYF. The chain is built from TRBV4-3 and TRBJ2-3; 12 bases are shared with TRBD2. CDR3 length: 17 amino acids. CDR1 LGHNA and CDR2 YSLEER come from the germline V gene. The V and J ends lost 0 bases and 2 bases, in that order; junction bases with no gene match: 3.

This clonotype was observed a few times. The chain employs TRBV29-1 and TRBJ2-2; D possibly matches TRBD1 or TRBD2 (5 bases each). Between the trimmed V and J ends, which lost 7 bases and 9 bases, there was a span of 18 bases. The CDR3 has 13 residues. CDR1 and CDR2 (germline): SQVTM, ANQGSEA. The CDR3 here is CSASTPGTRELFF. The CDR3 DNA is TGCAGCGCCTCGACCCCGGGGACCAGGGAGCTGTTTTTT.

V and J are TRBV7-6 and TRBJ1-6, with no clear D. Germline V gives CDR1 SGHVS, CDR2 FNYEAQ. This CDR3 has 13 amino acids. The V and J ends lost 3 bases and 7 bases respectively, with 7 bases between them. The chain's CDR3 is CASSFKWNSPLHF. As DNA, the CDR3 is TGTGCCAGCAGCTTTAAGTGGAATTCACCCCTCCACTTT.

This clonotype was recorded at least ten times. The V gene is TRBV7-2, the J gene TRBJ1-6; no clear D gene. Deletions cut 1 base from V and 10 bases from J, with 14 bases between. Germline V CDR1 and CDR2: SGHTA, FQGNSA. The CDR3 contains 15 residues. The CDR3 sequence is CASSLVWSPGSPLHF. CDR3 nucleotides: TGTGCCAGCAGCTTAGTTTGGAGTCCAGGATCACCCCTCCACTTT.

In its sample, this clonotype was seen a few times. The rearrangement uses TRBV7-9 and TRBJ2-5; D unresolved. The CDR3 consists of 11 residues. V dropped 10 bases and J dropped 7 bases, with 13 bases sitting between them. Germline CDR1 and CDR2: SEHNR and FQNEAQ (reference sequence). The CDR3 spells CATRQKWTQYF. For the CDR3, the DNA is TGTGCCACCCGCCAAAAGTGGACCCAGTACTTC.

This clonotype was counted at least ten times. This chain uses TRBV30 with TRBJ1-3, with D maybe TRBD1 (5 bases). V was trimmed by 4 bases and J by 0 bases, leaving 10 bases between them. Germline V gene data show CDR1 as GTSNPN and CDR2 as SVGIG (reference sequence). This CDR3 has 14 residues. The CDR3 DNA is TGTGCCTGGACCCAGGGCAACTCTGGAAACACCATATATTTT. This translates into CAWTQGNSGNTIYF.

This clonotype was observed many times. The chain has TRBV5-4 and TRBJ1-1; unclear D gene. Germline V CDR1 and CDR2: SGHNT, YYREEE (reference sequence). The CDR3 runs to 13 residues. V lost 4 bases to trimming and J lost 1 base, with 8 bases between them. CDR3 sequence (DNA): TGTGCCAGCAGCCTAGACTGGAACACTGAAGCTTTCTTT. As protein: CASSLDWNTEAFF.

The V call is TRBV2, the J call TRBJ2-7, with a tentative D call TRBD1 (6 bases). Trimming removed 8 bases at V and 3 bases at J, with 14 bases between. Looked up from germline, CDR1 is SNHLY and CDR2 is FYNNEI. This CDR3 comprises 13 residues. In nucleotides, the CDR3 is TGTGCCAGCGGATTACAGGGAATCTACGAGCAGTACTTC. This encodes CASGLQGIYEQYF. Full variable domain (rest looked up from reference TRBV2 and TRBJ2-7): EPEVTQTPSHQVTQMGQEVILRCVPISNHLYFYWYRQILGQKVEFLVSFYNNEISEKSEIFDDQFSVERPDGSNFTLKIRSTKLEDSAMYFCASGLQGIYEQYFGPGTRLTVT.